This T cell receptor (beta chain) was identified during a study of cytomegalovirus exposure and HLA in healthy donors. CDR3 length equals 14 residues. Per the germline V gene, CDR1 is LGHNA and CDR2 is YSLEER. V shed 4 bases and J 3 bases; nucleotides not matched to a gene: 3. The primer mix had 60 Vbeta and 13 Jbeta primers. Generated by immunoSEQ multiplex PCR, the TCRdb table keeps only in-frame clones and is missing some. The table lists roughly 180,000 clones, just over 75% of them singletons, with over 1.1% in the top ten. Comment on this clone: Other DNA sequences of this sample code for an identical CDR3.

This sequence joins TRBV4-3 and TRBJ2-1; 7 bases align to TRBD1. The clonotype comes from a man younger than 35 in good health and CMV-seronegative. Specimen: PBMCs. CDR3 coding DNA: TGCGCCAGCAGCCCCTGGGACAGCTACAATGAGCAGTTCTTC. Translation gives CASSPWDSYNEQFF.